This TCR beta chain is drawn from a study of shared clonotypes between healthy human individuals. Study-wide points: Across subsets, estimated richness was generally greater for naive than for memory populations. Collection of samples was limited to blood; tissue repertoires likely differ.

The CDR3 is 15 residues long. CDR1 and CDR2 from the germline V gene are SGHTA and FQGNSA. V was clipped by 2 bases and J by 4 bases, with 12 bases between them. This clone was detected a few times. Its antigen is unidentified. TCRdb's table, derived via immunoSEQ multiplex PCR, lists solely in-frame clones and lacks some. The profile covers a few hundred thousand clones, with approximately 65% appearing a single time and 11% taken by the ten largest. The sequenced sample was memory CD4+ T cells sorted from blood. The subset was: CD45RA-negative fraction. V gene TRBV7-2 combines with J gene TRBJ2-1; D is ambiguous. The TCR was taken from a man aged 25-45 years in good health. CDR3 amino acids: CASSLSGVVYNEQFF. The DNA for the CDR3 is TGTGCCAGCAGCTTATCGGGTGTAGTGTACAATGAGCAGTTCTTC.